This entry describes one T cell receptor beta chain. This clone was seen ten or more times. Which antigen it targets is not known. Per-base qualities were not stored, and no clone one base away is much larger. TCRbeta CDR3 regions were amplified from genomic DNA using the immunoSEQ Assay, a bias-controlled multiplex PCR. In the paper's pipeline: The number of nucleated cells in each sample was estimated from the amplification of reference gene primers within the assay. To quantify the absolute abundance of each unique TCRbeta CDR3 rearrangement, sequence reads were collapsed and filtered. For each sample, productive Simpson clonality was calculated as the square root of Simpson's diversity index across productive rearrangements. TCRdb's version of the immuneACCESS table is confined to in-frame rearrangements and falls short of the full clone set. An unresolved V gene accounts for under half of the shortfall where checked; the remainder is of unknown origin. Clonal size and the V and J genes are those of that table, whereas D and trimming came from the DNA. The table for this sample lists some 70,000 clones; around 86% of them were counted only once. 6% to 7% of the sample is in the top ten clones.

These data are taken from a study of blood T cell repertoires in COVID-19 (dated by TCRdb to the early 2020s). Study-wide context: The collaborator samples originated in the United States, Italy and Spain and spanned the acute and convalescent phases of COVID-19. Where available, HLA class I and class II types were taken from metadata supplied by the sample provider and were not determined by assay-based typing. Sample metadata almost always included a de-identified subject ID, COVID-19 status, age in years and sex. The material from the prospective study consisted of cDNA or gDNA derived from T cells, B-cell-depleted T cells, or PBMCs. Deeply sampled blood TCRbeta repertoires from subjects exposed to, actively infected with, or recovered from COVID-19 were included in the dataset. The repertoires were released in a freely available public database meant as a resource for research on the immune response to SARS-CoV-2. Samples came from the ongoing ImmuneRACE study (first 160 participants) plus 1,254 subjects from 6 global collaborators. What the work shows at the level of the full study, not this receptor alone: Clinical and demographic metadata were provided uncurated, with the amount varying by source and participant.

V is clipped by 7 bases and J by 6 bases, and the sequence between their germline boundaries is 15 bases long. From the germline V gene (reference sequence), CDR1 is MNHEY and CDR2 is SMNVEV. From its cysteine to its phenylalanine, the CDR3 spans 14 amino acids. Kept here is only the CDR3 DNA, which spans 42 bases and is read in frame from base 1. Collaborating institutions collected whole blood in K2EDTA tubes following their own protocols. For TCRbeta analysis, collaborators shipped samples in one of three forms: frozen whole blood, isolated PBMCs, or DNA extracted from either of those sample types.

This chain is built from TRBV27 and TRBJ1-4; TRBD1 is a weak D gene call, 6 bases matching. Input material: peripheral blood. This clonotype was obtained from a man aged 50 to 60 with active COVID-19. Read as DNA, the sequence is TGTGCCAGCACCCCCAGGGGTCCCGATGAAAAACTGTTTTTT. It translates to CASTPRGPDEKLFF. The reference TRBV27 and TRBJ1-4 proteins fill in what lies around the CDR3, so the full variable domain reads EAQVTQNPRYLITVTGKKLTVTCSQNMNHEYMSWYRQDPGLGLRQIYYSMNVEVTDKGDVPEGYKVSRKEKRNFPLILESPSPNQTSLYFCASTPRGPDEKLFFGSGTQLSVL.